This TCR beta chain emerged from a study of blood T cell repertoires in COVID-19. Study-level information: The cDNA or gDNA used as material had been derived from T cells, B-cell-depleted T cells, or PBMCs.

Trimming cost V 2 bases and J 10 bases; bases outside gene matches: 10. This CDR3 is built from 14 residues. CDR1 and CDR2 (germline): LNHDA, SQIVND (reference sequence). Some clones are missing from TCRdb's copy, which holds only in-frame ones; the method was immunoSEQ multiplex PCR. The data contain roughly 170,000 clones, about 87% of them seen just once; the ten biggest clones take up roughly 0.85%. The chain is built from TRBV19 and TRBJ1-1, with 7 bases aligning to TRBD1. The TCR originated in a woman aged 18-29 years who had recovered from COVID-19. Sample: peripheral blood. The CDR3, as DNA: TGTGCCAGTAGTATATGGAGACAGGGTTCACGAGCTTTCTTT. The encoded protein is CASSIWRQGSRAFF.